The clone carrying this T cell receptor beta chain was found a few times. Other DNA variants within this sample encode the same CDR3. The germline V gene has CDR1 MNHEY and CDR2 SMNVEV (reference sequence). This CDR3 comprises 14 residues. Trimming removed 2 bases at V and 7 bases at J, with 9 bases between. Assay: immunoSEQ multiplex PCR; the TCRdb copy retains only in-frame clones and omits some. The sample gives some 130,000 clones, over 60% of which show up once; 1.5% to 2% is in the top ten. The record originates from a study of blood T cell repertoires in COVID-19. Study in general: Sites across the United States, Italy and Spain contributed samples from acute and convalescent COVID-19. PBMCs, B-cell-depleted T cells, or T cells were the source of the cDNA or gDNA that made up the material.

The source is a woman aged 70-85 years with acute or convalescent COVID-19. The sample was peripheral blood. J is TRBJ1-6 and V is TRBV27; TRBD1 is a possible D gene (5 bases). CDR3 DNA sequence: TGTGCCAGCAGTTTACCTCAGGGAAATTCACCCCTCCACTTT. It encodes CASSLPQGNSPLHF.